This T cell receptor beta chain was profiled in a study of T cell responses to AZD1222 COVID-19 vaccine. Findings and limits, study-wide: The span of vaccine-associated CD4 TCRs extended across spike, with dominance at 160-218 and 743-854. Spike-specific TCR breadth rose after two AZD1222 doses, and depth rose as well. White British people made up most donors, females outnumbered males, and clonal diversity was possibly underestimated. Reportedly, close to half of spike-specific TCRs are directed against unmutated variant regions.

A remark on this clone: Its antigen is not known.

Profiled with immunoSEQ multiplex PCR; TCRdb holds only in-frame clones, not every one. The sample comprises some 150,000 clones, about nine tenths of which are singletons, and under 7% rests with the top ten. Germline V CDR1 and CDR2: SGHTA, FQGNSA. The CDR3 is made up of 15 amino acids. V shed 2 bases and J shed 8 bases, with 13 bases lying between them. V and J are TRBV7-2 and TRBJ1-6; D perhaps matches TRBD1 (6 bases). This material consisted of peripheral blood, taken on day 0 of MenACWY control vaccination. The source is an adult in good health. CDR3 nucleotides: TGTGCCAGCAGCTTAAGGGGGGGGTTCGATTCACCCCTCCACTTT. Amino acids: CASSLRGGFDSPLHF.